The 13 T cell receptor beta chains listed next were all sequenced from one sample in a study of blood T cell repertoires in COVID-19. Clones were sequenced by immunoSEQ multiplex PCR, and TCRdb holds only the in-frame ones, with some missing. The sample contains 87,000 or so clones, roughly nine tenths of which appear only once. The sample comprised peripheral blood. Receptor source: a woman in her forties or fifties with active or convalescent COVID-19.

The chain recombines TRBV10-3 with TRBJ2-1, with TRBD1 identical over 7 bases. The length of the CDR3 is 15 residues. Germline CDR1 reads ENHRY; CDR2 reads SYGVKD. Losses at the gene ends were 0 bases for V and 10 bases for J; bases not matched to a gene: 9. CDR3 nucleotide sequence: TGTGCCATCAGTGAGTCGGGTGGTAGGGGGCGAGAGCAGTTCTTC. It is translated as CAISESGGRGREQFF.

This clone has only one observation. The sample holds other DNA sequences that translate to the same CDR3. The J gene is TRBJ1-4, the V gene TRBV5-1, with 9 bases lining up with TRBD1. Germline-derived CDR1 and CDR2 are SGHRS and YFSETQ. V shed 4 bases and J 5 bases; nucleotides not matched to a gene: 3. The CDR3 contains 14 residues. The CDR3 DNA is TGCGCCAGCAGCCTAGGGACAGGGAATGAAAAACTGTTTTTT. It specifies CASSLGTGNEKLFF.

The chain is built from TRBV5-8 and TRBJ2-6, with D unresolved. The CDR3 consists of 13 residues. CDR1 is SGHTS, CDR2 YDEGEE, per germline. Between the trimmed V and J ends, which lost 7 bases and 0 bases, there was a span of 5 bases. The CDR3 bases are TGTGCCAGCCAGAACTCTGGGGCCAACGTCCTGACTTTC. It is translated as CASQNSGANVLTF.

The rearrangement uses TRBV7-2 and TRBJ1-2; tentative D call: TRBD1 (5 bases). Germline-derived CDR1 and CDR2 are SGHTA and FQGNSA. The V and J ends lost 5 bases and 8 bases respectively, with 21 bases between them. The CDR3 covers 15 residues. The CDR3, as DNA: TGTGCCAGCAGCCCGGACACGGACAAGTCGGGCGGCTACACCTTC. Its protein is CASSPDTDKSGGYTF. Combining the CDR3 with reference TRBV7-2 and TRBJ1-2 gives the whole variable domain GAGVSQSPSNKVTEKGKDVELRCDPISGHTALYWYRQSLGQGLEFLIYFQGNSAPDKSGLPSDRFSAERTGGSVSTLTIQRTQQEDSAVYLCASSPDTDKSGGYTFGSGTRLTVV.

The chain joins TRBV19 to TRBJ2-7, with D tentatively TRBD1 (5 bases). The CDR3 runs to 14 residues. Trimming left V 5 bases short and J 0 bases short, with 11 bases between. Germline V gene sequence: CDR1 LNHDA, CDR2 SQIVND (reference sequence). The CDR3 nucleotides are TGTGCCAGTAGTCCCAGACAGTCCTCCTACGAGCAGTACTTC. Translating it yields CASSPRQSSYEQYF.

V gene TRBV9 combines with J gene TRBJ1-1, with TRBD1 matching 7 bases. The trim removed 0 bases at V and 2 bases at J, leaving 4 bases unmatched. This CDR3 contains 15 residues. The germline gives CDR1 SGDLS, CDR2 YYNGEE. The CDR3 DNA reads as TGTGCCAGCAGCGTAGAAGCAGGGGGTAACACTGAAGCTTTCTTT. This sequence encodes CASSVEAGGNTEAFF.

This clone is categorized as medium-sized. The chain has TRBV6-5 and TRBJ2-2; weak D call: TRBD2 (7 bases). The length of the CDR3 is 15 residues. V was cut by 6 bases and J by 7 bases, with 18 bases left in between. Germline values: CDR1 MNHEY, CDR2 SVGAGI. The CDR3 sequence: CASSREGGRGGELFF. CDR3 in DNA: TGTGCCAGCAGCCGCGAGGGGGGGCGTGGCGGGGAGCTGTTTTTT.

The chain carries TRBV7-8 and TRBJ1-2, with TRBD1 as a possible D gene (6 bases). The CDR3 loop spans 16 amino acids. Germline CDR1 is SGHVS and CDR2 is FQNEAQ. Trimming took off 1 base at V and 4 bases at J, with 16 bases between the two ends. The CDR3 DNA reads as TGTGCCAGCAGCTTAGAGGGGCCCGGACAGCCCTATGGCTACACCTTC. Protein: CASSLEGPGQPYGYTF.

This clone has more than one count but fewer than ten. The chain is built from TRBV9 and TRBJ2-7; D is undetermined. V lost 4 bases and J lost 4, with 12 bases in between. CDR3 length equals 13 residues. The germline V gene encodes CDR1 SGDLS and CDR2 YYNGEE. CDR3 sequence reads: CASSPGLFYEQYF. CDR3 nucleotides: TGTGCCAGCAGCCCCGGTCTTTTTTACGAGCAGTACTTC.

The chain combines TRBV24-1 with TRBJ2-7; 8 positions match TRBD1. CDR1 is KGHDR, CDR2 SFDVKD, per germline. The CDR3 covers 16 residues. V shed 0 bases, J shed 9 bases, and the junction held 12 bases outside the gene matches. The CDR3 DNA follows: TGTGCCACCAGTGATTTGAGGCAGGGGGCCCTTGGTTTGCAGTACTTC. It codes for CATSDLRQGALGLQYF.

V usage is TRBV9 and J usage is TRBJ1-4; maybe TRBD1 (6 bases). Germline CDR1 SGDLS, CDR2 YYNGEE. This CDR3 is built from 15 residues. Trimming took 3 bases from V and 2 from J, leaving 11 bases between them. CDR3 sequence reads: CASSAGGGTNEKLFF. In nucleotides, the CDR3 is TGTGCCAGCAGCGCGGGAGGGGGGACTAATGAAAAACTGTTTTTT.

The chain combines TRBV7-2 with TRBJ1-5, with 12 bases matching TRBD1. V gave up 5 bases and J gave up 1 base; unmatched junction bases: 12. Germline assignment: CDR1 SGHTA and CDR2 FQGNSA. CDR3 size: 19 residues. The CDR3 bases are TGTGCCAGCAGCGCATCACCGGGACAGGGGGCTGTAAGCAATCAGCCCCAGCATTTT. This translates into CASSASPGQGAVSNQPQHF.

V and J are TRBV4-3 and TRBJ2-3; 8 bases fit TRBD2. With 3 bases clipped from V and 2 bases from J, the junction kept 7 bases outside the gene matches. Germline V gene sequence: CDR1 LGHNA, CDR2 YSLEER. This CDR3 region has 16 residues. CDR3 nucleotide sequence: TGCGCCAGCAGCCAGGGCGGGGGGTTTAACACAGATACGCAGTATTTT. It encodes CASSQGGGFNTDTQYF.